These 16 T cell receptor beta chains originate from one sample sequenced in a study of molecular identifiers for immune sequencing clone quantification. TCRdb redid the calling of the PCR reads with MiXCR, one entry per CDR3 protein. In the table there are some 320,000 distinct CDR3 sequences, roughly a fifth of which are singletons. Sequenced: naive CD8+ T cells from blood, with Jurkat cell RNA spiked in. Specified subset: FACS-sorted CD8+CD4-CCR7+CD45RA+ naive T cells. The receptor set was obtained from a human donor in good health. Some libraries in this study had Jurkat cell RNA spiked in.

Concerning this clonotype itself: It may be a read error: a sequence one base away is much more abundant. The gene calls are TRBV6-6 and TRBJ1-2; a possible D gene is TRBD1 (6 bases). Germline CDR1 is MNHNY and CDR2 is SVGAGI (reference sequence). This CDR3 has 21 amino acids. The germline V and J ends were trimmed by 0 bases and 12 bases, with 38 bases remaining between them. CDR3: CASSYSKDQSVGGRVDWGHTF. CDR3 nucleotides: TGTGCCAGCAGTTACTCGAAAGACCAGTCCGTAGGGGGGCGGGTTGACTGGGGCCACACCTTC.

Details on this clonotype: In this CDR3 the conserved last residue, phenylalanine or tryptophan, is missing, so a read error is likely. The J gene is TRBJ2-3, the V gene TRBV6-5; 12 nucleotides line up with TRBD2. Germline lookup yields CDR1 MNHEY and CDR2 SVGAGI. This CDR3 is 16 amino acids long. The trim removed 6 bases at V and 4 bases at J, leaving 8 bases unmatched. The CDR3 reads CASSRASGGAADTQYY. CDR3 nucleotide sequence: TGTGCCAGCAGCCGAGCTAGCGGGGGGGCTGCAGATACGCAGTATTAT.

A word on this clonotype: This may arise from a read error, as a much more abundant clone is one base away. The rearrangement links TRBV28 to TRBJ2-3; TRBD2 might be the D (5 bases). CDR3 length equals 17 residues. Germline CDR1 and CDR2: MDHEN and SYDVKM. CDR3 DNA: TGTACCAGCAGTTTATACCACCGGGGTCGACATACAGATACGCAGTATTTT. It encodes CTSSLYHRGRHTDTQYF.

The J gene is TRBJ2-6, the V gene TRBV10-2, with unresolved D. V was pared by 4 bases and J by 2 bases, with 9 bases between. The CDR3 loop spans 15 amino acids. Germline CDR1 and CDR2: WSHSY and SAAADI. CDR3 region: CASSGGDPGANVLTF. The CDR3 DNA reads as TGCGCCAGCAGTGGTGGGGATCCTGGGGCCAACGTCCTGACTTTC.

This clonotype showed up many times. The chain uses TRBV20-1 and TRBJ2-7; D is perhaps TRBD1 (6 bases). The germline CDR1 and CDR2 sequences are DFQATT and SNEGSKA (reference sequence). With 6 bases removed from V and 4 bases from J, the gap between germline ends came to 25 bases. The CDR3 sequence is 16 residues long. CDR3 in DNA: TGCAGTGCAAGCAGACAGGCGAACACCGAAAAATACGAGCAGTACTTC. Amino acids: CSASRQANTEKYEQYF.

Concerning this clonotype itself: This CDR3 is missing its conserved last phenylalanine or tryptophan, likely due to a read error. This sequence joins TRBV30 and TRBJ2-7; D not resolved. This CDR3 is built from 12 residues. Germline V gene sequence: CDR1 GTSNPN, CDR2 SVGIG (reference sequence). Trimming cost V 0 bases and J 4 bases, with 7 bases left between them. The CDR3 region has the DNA TGTGCCTGGAGTGTAGCCGATTACGAGCAGTACCTC. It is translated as CAWSVADYEQYL.

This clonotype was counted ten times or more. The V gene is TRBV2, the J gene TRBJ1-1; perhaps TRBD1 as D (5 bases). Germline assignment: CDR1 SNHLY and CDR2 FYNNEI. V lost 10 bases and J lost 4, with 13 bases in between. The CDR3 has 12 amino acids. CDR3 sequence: CATRWGGTEAFF. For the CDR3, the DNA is TGTGCCACCCGGTGGGGGGGCACTGAAGCTTTCTTT.

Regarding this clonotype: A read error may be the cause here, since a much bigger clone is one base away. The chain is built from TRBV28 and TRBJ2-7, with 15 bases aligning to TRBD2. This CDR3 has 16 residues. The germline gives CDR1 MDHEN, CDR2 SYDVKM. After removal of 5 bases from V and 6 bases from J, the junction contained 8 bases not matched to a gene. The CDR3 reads CASSQGLAGGPSEQYF. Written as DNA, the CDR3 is TGTGCCAGCAGTCAAGGACTAGCGGGAGGGCCGAGCGAGCAGTACTTC.

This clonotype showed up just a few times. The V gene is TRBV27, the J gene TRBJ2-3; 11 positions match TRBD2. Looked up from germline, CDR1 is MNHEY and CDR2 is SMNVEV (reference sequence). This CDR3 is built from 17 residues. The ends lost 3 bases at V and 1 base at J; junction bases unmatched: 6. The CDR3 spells CASSFLLAGGGTDTQYF. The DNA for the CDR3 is TGTGCCAGCAGTTTCCTTCTAGCGGGAGGCGGCACAGATACGCAGTATTTT.

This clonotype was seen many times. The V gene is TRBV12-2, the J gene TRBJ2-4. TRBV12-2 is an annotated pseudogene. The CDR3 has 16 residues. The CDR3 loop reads CASRLGTVTAKNIQYF. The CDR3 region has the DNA TGTGCAAGTCGCTTAGGAACTGTGACGGCCAAAAACATTCAGTACTTC.

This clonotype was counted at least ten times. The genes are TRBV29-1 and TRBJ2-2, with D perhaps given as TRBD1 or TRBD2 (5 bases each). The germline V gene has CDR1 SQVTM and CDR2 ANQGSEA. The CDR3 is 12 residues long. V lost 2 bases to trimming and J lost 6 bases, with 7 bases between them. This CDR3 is CSVEQGAGELFF. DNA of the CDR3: TGCAGCGTTGAACAGGGAGCCGGGGAGCTGTTTTTT.

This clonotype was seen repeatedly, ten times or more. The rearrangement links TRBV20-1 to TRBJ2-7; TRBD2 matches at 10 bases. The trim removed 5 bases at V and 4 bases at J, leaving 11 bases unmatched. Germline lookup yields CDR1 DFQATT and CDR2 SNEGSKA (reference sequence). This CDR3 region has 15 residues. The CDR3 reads CSAPEASGSGYEQYF. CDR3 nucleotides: TGCAGTGCTCCGGAGGCTAGCGGGAGTGGATACGAGCAGTACTTC.

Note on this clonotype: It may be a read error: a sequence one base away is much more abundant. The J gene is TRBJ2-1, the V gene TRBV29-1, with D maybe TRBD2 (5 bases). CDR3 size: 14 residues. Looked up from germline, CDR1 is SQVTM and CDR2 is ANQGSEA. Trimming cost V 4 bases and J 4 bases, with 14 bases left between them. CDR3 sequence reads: CSVGEAELYNEQFF. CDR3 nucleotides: TGCAGCGTTGGGGAAGCGGAACTATACAATGAGCAGTTCTTC.

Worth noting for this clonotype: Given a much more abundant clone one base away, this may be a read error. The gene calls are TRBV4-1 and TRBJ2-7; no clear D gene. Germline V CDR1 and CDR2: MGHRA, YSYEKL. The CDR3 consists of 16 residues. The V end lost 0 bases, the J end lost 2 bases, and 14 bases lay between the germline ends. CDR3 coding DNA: TGCGCCAGCAGCCAAGATGGCCCGGTACCCGCCTACGAGCAGTACTTC. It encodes CASSQDGPVPAYEQYF.

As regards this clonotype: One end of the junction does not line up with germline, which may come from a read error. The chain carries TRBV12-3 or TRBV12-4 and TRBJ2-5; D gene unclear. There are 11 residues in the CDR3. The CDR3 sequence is CASSPQENQYF. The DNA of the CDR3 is TGTGCCAGCAGTCCGCAAGAGAACCAGTACTTC.

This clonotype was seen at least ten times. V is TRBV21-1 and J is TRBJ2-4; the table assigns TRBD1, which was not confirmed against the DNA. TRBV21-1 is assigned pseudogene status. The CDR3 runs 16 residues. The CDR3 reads CASNRDRRWTKNIQYF. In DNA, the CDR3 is TGTGCCAGCAACAGGGACCGCCGCTGGACCAAAAACATTCAGTACTTC.